This T cell receptor beta chain was sequenced in a study of graft-versus-host responses after intestinal transplantation. The wider study: Multivisceral, liver-intestinal, or isolated intestinal grafts were transplanted into recipients. All recipients were given anti-thymocyte globulin induction, and tacrolimus and steroids were then administered for 2 to 4 years. Study-level findings and limits: HvG clone declines early post-transplant were associated with peak circulating GvH levels. Recipient bone marrow held GvH clones, some seen earlier in ileum or blood.

Clones were sequenced by immunoSEQ multiplex PCR, and TCRdb holds only the in-frame ones, with some missing. The profile shows more than 100,000 clones, just under 95% of them singletons. Worth noting for this clone: Antigen: not known.

Sequenced here: unstimulated CD4+ T cells sorted from spleen or lymph node cells, sampled before intestinal transplant. This TCR was recovered from a human donor who received an intestinal transplant.

This CDR3 reads CALRAGEAFF. The CDR3 coding sequence is TGTGCCCTACGGGCGGGGGAAGCTTTCTTT. This chain links TRBV19 with TRBJ1-1; D ambiguous. The germline gives CDR1 LNHDA, CDR2 SQIVND (reference sequence). The CDR3 spans 10 residues. V shed 11 bases and J shed 8 bases, with 12 bases lying between them.